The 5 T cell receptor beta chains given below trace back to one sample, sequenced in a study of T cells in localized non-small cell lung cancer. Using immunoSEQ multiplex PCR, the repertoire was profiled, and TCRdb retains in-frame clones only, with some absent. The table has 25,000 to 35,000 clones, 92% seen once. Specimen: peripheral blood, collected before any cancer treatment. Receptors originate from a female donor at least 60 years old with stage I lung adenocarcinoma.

CDR3 region: CASSPTAGSAEAFF. In nucleotides, the CDR3 is TGCGCCAGCAGCCCGACAGCAGGGTCAGCTGAAGCTTTCTTT. The chain uses TRBV5-1 and TRBJ1-1; a weak D match, TRBD1 (5 bases). Trimming stripped 4 bases from V and 6 bases from J, with 16 bases between. Germline CDR1 SGHRS, CDR2 YFSETQ. The CDR3 consists of 14 residues.

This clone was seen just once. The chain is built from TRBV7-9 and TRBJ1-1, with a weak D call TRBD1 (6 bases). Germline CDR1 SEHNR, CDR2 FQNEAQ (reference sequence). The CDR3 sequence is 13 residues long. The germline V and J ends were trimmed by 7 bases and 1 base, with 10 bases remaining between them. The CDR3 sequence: CASKKGGNTEAFF. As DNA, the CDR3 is TGTGCCAGCAAAAAAGGGGGGAACACTGAAGCTTTCTTT.

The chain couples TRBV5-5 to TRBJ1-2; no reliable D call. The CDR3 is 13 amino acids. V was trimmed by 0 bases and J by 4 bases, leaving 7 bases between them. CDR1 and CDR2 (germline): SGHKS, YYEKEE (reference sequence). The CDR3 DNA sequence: TGTGCCAGCAGCTTGGACAGTAGCTATGGCTACACCTTC. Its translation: CASSLDSSYGYTF.

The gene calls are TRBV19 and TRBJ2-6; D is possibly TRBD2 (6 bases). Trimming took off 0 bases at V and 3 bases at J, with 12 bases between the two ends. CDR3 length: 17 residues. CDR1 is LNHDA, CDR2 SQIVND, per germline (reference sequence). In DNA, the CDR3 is TGTGCCAGTAGTATAGATCTGCGGGGAGGTGGGGCCAACGTCCTGACTTTC. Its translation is CASSIDLRGGGANVLTF.

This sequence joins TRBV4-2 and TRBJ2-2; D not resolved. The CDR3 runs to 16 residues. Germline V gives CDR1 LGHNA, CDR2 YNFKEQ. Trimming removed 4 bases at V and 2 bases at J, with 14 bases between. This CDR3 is CASSLGYAQNTGELFF. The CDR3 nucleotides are TGTGCCAGCAGCCTAGGGTACGCTCAAAACACCGGGGAGCTGTTTTTT.